The 14 T cell receptor beta chains listed next were all sequenced from one sample in a study of sequential checkpoint blockade in melanoma. Produced via immunoSEQ multiplex PCR; TCRdb's table is partial and in-frame only. In the table there are about 26,000 clones, roughly 80% of which are singletons. Stated treatment: randomized to nivolumab then ipilimumab (arm A) or the reverse (arm B). This specimen consisted of CD8+ T cells sorted from blood (inferred from file names), obtained from a patient given nivolumab and ipilimumab in sequence. All receptors come from a human donor with melanoma.

V is TRBV7-6 and J is TRBJ1-2; tentatively, D is TRBD1 (5 bases). Germline V gene sequence: CDR1 SGHVS, CDR2 FNYEAQ. The CDR3 totals 12 residues. V lost 5 bases to trimming and J lost 8 bases, with 12 bases between them. The CDR3 region has the DNA TGTGCCAGCAGCCCCGGGGGGGAGGGCTACACCTTC. Translation: CASSPGGEGYTF.

The chain uses TRBV27 and TRBJ2-1; tentative D call: TRBD2 (6 bases). CDR3 length: 15 residues. CDR1 and CDR2 (germline): MNHEY, SMNVEV (reference sequence). V shed 6 bases and J shed 2 bases, with 14 bases lying between them. The DNA for the CDR3 is TGTGCCAGCAGGCCGAGACGGGGGACCTACAATGAGCAGTTCTTC. Its translation is CASRPRRGTYNEQFF.

A single count supports this clone. The chain carries TRBV7-9 and TRBJ1-1; D possibly corresponds to TRBD1 (6 bases). Germline V CDR1 and CDR2: SEHNR, FQNEAQ (reference sequence). This CDR3 has 16 amino acids. V lost 2 bases to trimming and J lost 1 base, with 14 bases between them. The CDR3, as DNA: TGTGCCAGCAGCTTAACGGCGGGGGCTGGGAACACTGAAGCTTTCTTT. It is translated as CASSLTAGAGNTEAFF. Drawing the rest from reference TRBV7-9 and TRBJ1-1, the complete variable domain is DTGVSQNPRHKITKRGQNVTFRCDPISEHNRLYWYRQTLGQGPEFLTYFQNEAQLEKSRLLSDRFSAERPKGSFSTLEIQRTEQGDSAMYLCASSLTAGAGNTEAFFGQGTRLTVV.

Remarks on this clone: One end of the junction does not line up with germline, which may come from a read error. The chain links TRBV28 to TRBJ1-4; perhaps TRBD1 as D (5 bases). The CDR3 covers 13 residues. Germline values: CDR1 MDHEN, CDR2 SYDVKM. The CDR3 DNA follows: TGTGCCAGCAGTTTACAGGGTAATGAAAGACTGTTTTTT. This encodes CASSLQGNERLFF.

The chain couples TRBV30 to TRBJ2-2; D is uncertain. Germline CDR1 and CDR2: GTSNPN and SVGIG (reference sequence). V gave up 4 bases and J gave up 0 bases, with 6 bases separating them. The CDR3 consists of 13 residues. The CDR3 protein is CAWIRANTGELFF. The CDR3 bases are TGTGCCTGGATCCGGGCGAACACCGGGGAGCTGTTTTTT.

This chain joins TRBV7-9 and TRBJ1-5, with a possible D match to TRBD1 (5 bases). Germline V gene lookup returns CDR1 SEHNR and CDR2 FQNEAQ (reference sequence). Trimming pared 4 bases from V and 0 bases from J, leaving 13 bases between. The CDR3 runs 16 residues. The CDR3 DNA reads as TGTGCCAGCAGCTCCCGCGACAGTTATAGCAATCAGCCCCAGCATTTT. It codes for CASSSRDSYSNQPQHF.

V and J are TRBV9 and TRBJ2-1; TRBD2 agrees at 15 bases. Trimming took 3 bases from V and 7 from J; bases not matched to a gene: 2. This CDR3 has 15 residues. Germline CDR1 and CDR2: SGDLS and YYNGEE. The CDR3 region is CASSAGTSGGNEQFF. CDR3 bases: TGTGCCAGCAGCGCCGGGACTAGCGGGGGGAATGAGCAGTTCTTC.

In DNA, the CDR3 is TGTGCCTGGAATGTGGCAACCGGGGAGCTGTTTTTT. Translated, it gives CAWNVATGELFF. The chain combines TRBV30 with TRBJ2-2; D gene unclear. Germline assignment: CDR1 GTSNPN and CDR2 SVGIG (reference sequence). Trimming removed 4 bases at V and 5 bases at J, with 8 bases between. This CDR3 spans 12 amino acids.

The rearrangement uses TRBV27 and TRBJ2-7, with D possibly matching TRBD1 (6 bases). V was pared by 8 bases and J by 4 bases, with 9 bases between. Germline V gene sequence: CDR1 MNHEY, CDR2 SMNVEV (reference sequence). CDR3 size: 11 residues. CDR3 loop: CASGTSYEQYF. CDR3 nucleotides: TGTGCCAGCGGGACATCGTACGAGCAGTACTTC.

This clone came up a few times. The rearrangement joins TRBV19 to TRBJ2-1; D unclear. The V end lost 3 bases, the J end lost 4 bases, and 7 bases lay between the germline ends. Germline-derived CDR1 and CDR2 are LNHDA and SQIVND (reference sequence). This CDR3 has 13 residues. Here the CDR3 reads CASSMVVYNEQFF. DNA for the CDR3: TGTGCCAGTAGTATGGTAGTTTACAATGAGCAGTTCTTC.

A few counts support this clone. CDR3 coding DNA: TGTGCCAGTAGAGGGGATCGCTATGGCTACACCTTC. It specifies CASRGDRYGYTF. The rearrangement links TRBV19 to TRBJ1-2, with D perhaps matching TRBD1 (5 bases). Deletions cut 6 bases from V and 4 bases from J, with 9 bases between. The CDR3 consists of 12 residues. The germline V gene has CDR1 LNHDA and CDR2 SQIVND (reference sequence). The whole variable domain, filled in from reference TRBV19 and TRBJ1-2, reads DGGITQSPKYLFRKEGQNVTLSCEQNLNHDAMYWYRQDPGQGLRLIYYSQIVNDFQKGDIAEGYSVSREKKESFPLTVTSAQKNPTAFYLCASRGDRYGYTFGSGTRLTVV.

V is TRBV15 and J is TRBJ2-5, with 9 bases fitting TRBD1. The closer fit of TRBJ2-7 to the DNA end suggests the J call may be wrong. The length of the CDR3 is 15 residues. CDR1 and CDR2 (germline): LNHNV, YYDKDF (reference sequence). The CDR3 DNA reads as TGTGCCACCAGCAGACAACGGGACAGGGCCTACGAGCAGTACTTC. Its protein product is CATSRQRDRAYEQYF.

The rearrangement links TRBV4-2 to TRBJ2-7; 8 nucleotides align to TRBD1. This CDR3 spans 14 amino acids. From germline, CDR1 is LGHNA and CDR2 YNFKEQ. With 4 bases clipped from V and 1 base from J, the junction kept 3 bases outside the gene matches. CDR3 sequence reads: CASSPGQGSYEQYF. CDR3 sequence (DNA): TGTGCCAGCAGCCCCGGACAGGGATCCTACGAGCAGTACTTC.

J is TRBJ2-7 and V is TRBV2, with 10 nucleotides matching TRBD1. The CDR3 consists of 14 residues. Germline values: CDR1 SNHLY, CDR2 FYNNEI. The V gene end was trimmed by 6 bases and the J gene end by 4 bases; junction bases not matched to a gene: 6. CDR3 in amino acids: CASRATGGIYEQYF. CDR3 coding DNA: TGTGCCAGCAGAGCGACAGGGGGCATATACGAGCAGTACTTC.